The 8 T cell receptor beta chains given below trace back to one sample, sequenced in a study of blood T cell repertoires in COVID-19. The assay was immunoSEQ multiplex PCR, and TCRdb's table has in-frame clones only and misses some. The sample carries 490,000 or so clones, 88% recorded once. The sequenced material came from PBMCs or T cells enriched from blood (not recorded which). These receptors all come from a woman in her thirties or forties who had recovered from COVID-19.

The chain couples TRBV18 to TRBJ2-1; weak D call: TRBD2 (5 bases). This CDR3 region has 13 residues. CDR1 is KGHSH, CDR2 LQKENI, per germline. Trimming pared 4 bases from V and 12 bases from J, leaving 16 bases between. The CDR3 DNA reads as TGTGCCAGCTCACAGTTCGACTACATCTTGCAGTTCTTC. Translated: CASSQFDYILQFF.

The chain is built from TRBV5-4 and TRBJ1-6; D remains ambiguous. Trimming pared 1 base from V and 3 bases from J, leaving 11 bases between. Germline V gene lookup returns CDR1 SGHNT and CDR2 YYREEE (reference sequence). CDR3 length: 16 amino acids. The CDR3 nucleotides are TGTGCCAGCAGCTTGAGCTCGGCGGTCTATAATTCACCCCTCCACTTT. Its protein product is CASSLSSAVYNSPLHF.

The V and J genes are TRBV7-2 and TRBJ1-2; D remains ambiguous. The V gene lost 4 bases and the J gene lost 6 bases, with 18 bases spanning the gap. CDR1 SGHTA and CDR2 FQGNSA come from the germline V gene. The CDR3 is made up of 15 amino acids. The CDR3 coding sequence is TGTGCCAGCAGCTCTCGGACGGGGAGGATCGATGGCTACACCTTC. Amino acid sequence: CASSSRTGRIDGYTF.

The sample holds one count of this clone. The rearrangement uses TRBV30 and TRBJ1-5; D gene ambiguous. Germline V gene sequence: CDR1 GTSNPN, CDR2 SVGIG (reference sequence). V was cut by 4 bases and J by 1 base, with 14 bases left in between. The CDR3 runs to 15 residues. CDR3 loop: CAWMPQRRSNQPQHF. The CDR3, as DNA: TGTGCCTGGATGCCCCAGCGAAGGAGCAATCAGCCCCAGCATTTT.

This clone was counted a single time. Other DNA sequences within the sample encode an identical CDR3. This CDR3 is CASSVEGTEAFF. As DNA, the CDR3 is TGTGCCAGCAGTGTGGAGGGCACTGAAGCTTTCTTT. The rearrangement links TRBV2 to TRBJ1-1; D not certain. Germline CDR1 is SNHLY and CDR2 is FYNNEI. CDR3 size: 12 residues. V was shortened by 4 bases and J by 4 bases, with 7 bases between the two germline ends. Using reference TRBV2 and TRBJ1-1 for the parts outside the CDR3, the full variable domain is EPEVTQTPSHQVTQMGQEVILRCVPISNHLYFYWYRQILGQKVEFLVSFYNNEISEKSEIFDDQFSVERPDGSNFTLKIRSTKLEDSAMYFCASSVEGTEAFFGQGTRLTVV.

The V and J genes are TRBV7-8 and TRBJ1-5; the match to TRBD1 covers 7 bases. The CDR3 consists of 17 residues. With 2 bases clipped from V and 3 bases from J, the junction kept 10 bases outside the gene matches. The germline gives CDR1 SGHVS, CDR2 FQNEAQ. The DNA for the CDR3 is TGTGCCAGCAGCTTAACCTCGGGGACAGTCGACAATCAGCCCCAGCATTTT. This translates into CASSLTSGTVDNQPQHF. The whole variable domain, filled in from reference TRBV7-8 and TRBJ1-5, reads GAGVSQSPRYKVAKRGQDVALRCDPISGHVSLFWYQQALGQGPEFLTYFQNEAQLDKSGLPSDRFFAERPEGSVSTLKIQRTQQEDSAVYLCASSLTSGTVDNQPQHFGDGTRLSIL.

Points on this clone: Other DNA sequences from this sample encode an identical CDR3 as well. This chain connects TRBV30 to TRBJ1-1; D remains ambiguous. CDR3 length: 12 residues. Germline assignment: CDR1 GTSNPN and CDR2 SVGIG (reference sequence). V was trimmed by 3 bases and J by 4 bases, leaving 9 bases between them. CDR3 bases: TGTGCCTGGAGCGGTGGCGGCACTGAAGCTTTCTTT. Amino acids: CAWSGGGTEAFF.

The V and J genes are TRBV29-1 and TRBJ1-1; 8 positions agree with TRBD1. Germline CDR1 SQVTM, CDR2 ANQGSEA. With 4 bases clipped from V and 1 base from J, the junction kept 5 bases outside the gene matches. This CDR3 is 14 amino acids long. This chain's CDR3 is CSVAKGQANTEAFF. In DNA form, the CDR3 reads TGCAGCGTTGCCAAGGGACAGGCGAACACTGAAGCTTTCTTT.